Presented here are 21 T cell receptor beta chains from one specimen sequenced in a study of T cell changes during pregnancy in multiple sclerosis. The protocol was immunoSEQ multiplex PCR, while the TCRdb copy is restricted to in-frame clones and leaves out a portion. The table has 70,000 to 95,000 clones, around 93% seen once. The material was peripheral blood, obtained in the first trimester of pregnancy. These receptor sequences come from a female donor with multiple sclerosis, enrolled in a pregnancy study.

The V call is TRBV9, the J call TRBJ1-2; possible D gene TRBD1, 6 bases. This CDR3 is built from 14 residues. CDR1 is SGDLS and CDR2 is YYNGEE in the germline V gene. V lost 0 bases to trimming and J lost 8 bases, with 14 bases between them. This CDR3 reads CASSVVGRGGGYTF. CDR3 DNA: TGTGCCAGCAGCGTAGTAGGAAGGGGGGGAGGCTACACCTTC.

About this clone itself: The junction does not match germline at one end; this may be a read error. V is TRBV7-7 and J is TRBJ2-1, with TRBD2 as a possible D gene (6 bases). This CDR3 is built from 14 residues. CDR1 is SSHAT and CDR2 is FNYEAQ in the germline V gene (reference sequence). Here the CDR3 reads CASSRGRSYNEQFF. In nucleotides, the CDR3 is TGTGCTAGCAGCCGGGGGAGGTCCTACAATGAGCAGTTCTTC. Complete variable domain (other parts from reference TRBV7-7 and TRBJ2-1): GAGVSQSPRYKVTKRGQDVTLRCDPISSHATLYWYQQALGQGPEFLTYFNYEAQPDKSGLPSDRFSAERPEGSISTLTIQRTEQRDSAMYRCASSRGRSYNEQFFGPGTRLTVL.

The chain links TRBV11-2 to TRBJ2-4, with no clear D. This CDR3 has 13 amino acids. V dropped 5 bases and J dropped 0 bases, with 5 bases sitting between them. From germline, CDR1 is SGHAT and CDR2 FQNNGV. CDR3 coding DNA: TGTGCCAGCAGCCCCCTAGCCAAAAACATTCAGTACTTC. It yields the protein CASSPLAKNIQYF.

This clone has only one observation. The chain joins TRBV5-1 to TRBJ1-1; 12 positions match TRBD1. Germline-derived CDR1 and CDR2 are SGHRS and YFSETQ. V lost 4 bases to trimming and J lost 6 bases; unmatched junction nucleotides: 7. The CDR3 has 15 amino acids. Here the CDR3 DNA reads TGCGCCAGCAGCCGGGACAGGGGGCGGGGATCTGAAGCTTTCTTT. Amino acids: CASSRDRGRGSEAFF. The whole variable domain, filled in from reference TRBV5-1 and TRBJ1-1, reads KAGVTQTPRYLIKTRGQQVTLSCSPISGHRSVSWYQQTPGQGLQFLFEYFSETQRNKGNFPGRFSGRQFSNSRSEMNVSTLELGDSALYLCASSRDRGRGSEAFFGQGTRLTVV.

J is TRBJ2-7 and V is TRBV6-6; 9 bases agree with TRBD2. CDR3 length equals 16 residues. V trimming: 5 bases; J trimming: 2 bases; junction bases outside the gene matches: 10. In germline, CDR1 is MNHNY, CDR2 SVGAGI (reference sequence). CDR3 nucleotides: TGTGCCAGCAGTCTCCAACGACTAGCGGCCACCTACGAGCAGTACTTC. This gives the protein CASSLQRLAATYEQYF.

The chain uses TRBV27 and TRBJ2-7; a weak D match, TRBD1 (5 bases). The V and J ends lost 2 bases and 5 bases respectively, with 19 bases between them. CDR3 length: 16 residues. The germline gives CDR1 MNHEY, CDR2 SMNVEV (reference sequence). The chain's CDR3 is CASSLRTLQGFHEQYF. Here the CDR3 DNA reads TGTGCCAGCAGTTTAAGGACACTTCAGGGATTCCACGAGCAGTACTTC.

This CDR3 is CASRKQYTGELFF. As DNA, the CDR3 is TGTGCCAGCAGGAAACAGTACACCGGGGAGCTGTTTTTT. The rearrangement links TRBV13 to TRBJ2-2; D is undetermined. V lost 6 bases to trimming and J lost 3 bases, with 8 bases between them. This CDR3 has 13 amino acids. The germline CDR1 and CDR2 sequences are PRHDT and FYEKMQ (reference sequence).

The chain combines TRBV15 with TRBJ2-2, with 9 bases that match TRBD1. The V segment lost 1 base and the J segment 6 bases; nucleotides outside the gene matches: 6. CDR3 size: 16 residues. CDR1 LNHNV and CDR2 YYDKDF come from the germline V gene (reference sequence). The CDR3, as DNA: TGTGCCACCAGCAGAGTCACCGGGACAGGGCCCGGGGAGCTGTTTTTT. Protein product: CATSRVTGTGPGELFF.

The CDR3 DNA reads as TGTGCCAGCAGCTTAGCGTTCGGCGGGGGGCAAGATACGCAGTATTTT. This encodes CASSLAFGGGQDTQYF. The chain joins TRBV11-3 to TRBJ2-3, with 8 bases matching TRBD2. CDR3 length equals 16 residues. Looked up from germline, CDR1 is SGHNT and CDR2 is YENEEA. After removal of 1 base from V and 5 bases from J, the junction contained 8 bases not matched to a gene. The full variable domain, rest sourced from reference TRBV11-3 and TRBJ2-3, is EAGVVQSPRYKIIEKKQPVAFWCNPISGHNTLYWYLQNLGQGPELLIRYENEEAVDDSQLPKDRFSAERLKGVDSTLKIQPAELGDSAVYLCASSLAFGGGQDTQYFGPGTRLTVL.

The V gene is TRBV2, the J gene TRBJ1-4; a weak D match, TRBD1 (6 bases). The CDR3 runs 13 residues. Germline V CDR1 and CDR2: SNHLY, FYNNEI. V was clipped by 8 bases and J by 8 bases, with 15 bases between them. The CDR3 loop reads CASAPAGDEKLFF. The CDR3 DNA follows: TGTGCCAGCGCTCCCGCAGGGGACGAAAAACTGTTTTTT.

This chain joins TRBV6-6 and TRBJ2-2; 7 nucleotides agree with TRBD1. The length of the CDR3 is 13 residues. Germline loops: CDR1 MNHNY, CDR2 SVGAGI (reference sequence). V lost 9 bases, J lost 6 bases, and 7 bases stayed unmatched. CDR3 amino acids: CASSDRAAGELFF. CDR3 bases: TGTGCCAGTTCCGACAGGGCGGCCGGGGAGCTGTTTTTT.

J is TRBJ1-4 and V is TRBV2; D possibly corresponds to TRBD1 (5 bases). V was trimmed by 8 bases and J by 4 bases, leaving 17 bases between them. Germline loops: CDR1 SNHLY, CDR2 FYNNEI. This CDR3 comprises 15 residues. This CDR3 is CASGGGRPDNEKLFF. In DNA form, the CDR3 reads TGTGCCAGCGGGGGAGGGCGGCCCGATAATGAAAAACTGTTTTTT.

The chain couples TRBV9 to TRBJ1-1, with D possibly TRBD1 on 6 matching bases. This CDR3 comprises 14 residues. The germline V and J ends were trimmed by 3 bases and 0 bases, with 9 bases remaining between them. Germline-derived CDR1 and CDR2 are SGDLS and YYNGEE. The CDR3 DNA reads as TGTGCCAGCAGCGCCCAGGGGATGAACACTGAAGCTTTCTTT. This codes for CASSAQGMNTEAFF.

The rearrangement uses TRBV7-6 and TRBJ1-4, with D possibly matching TRBD1 (5 bases). Per the germline V gene, CDR1 is SGHVS and CDR2 is FNYEAQ. The CDR3 spans 13 residues. V lost 4 bases and J lost 8, with 11 bases in between. Here the CDR3 reads CASSSGFGEKLFF. The DNA of the CDR3 is TGTGCCAGCAGCTCAGGGTTCGGCGAAAAACTGTTTTTT.

The chain carries TRBV5-1 and TRBJ2-5; 7 bases fit TRBD1. J lost 1 base, V lost 4 bases, and 7 bases had no gene match. Per germline, CDR1 SGHRS and CDR2 YFSETQ. The CDR3 sequence is 15 residues long. The CDR3 sequence: CASSGGDRVQETQYF. DNA for the CDR3: TGCGCCAGCAGCGGGGGCGACAGGGTCCAAGAGACCCAGTACTTC.

The chain combines TRBV19 with TRBJ1-2; 9 positions agree with TRBD1. The CDR3 sequence is 18 residues long. CDR1 and CDR2 (germline): LNHDA, SQIVND (reference sequence). With V trimmed by 0 bases and J by 8 bases, 16 bases remained unmatched. The CDR3 nucleotides read TGTGCCAGTAGTATAGACGGATTGATAGACTGGGACAGGGACGGCTACACCTTC. Its protein product is CASSIDGLIDWDRDGYTF.

This chain joins TRBV19 and TRBJ1-2; 7 nucleotides match TRBD1. The V gene end was trimmed by 5 bases and the J gene end by 7 bases; junction bases not matched to a gene: 4. CDR1 is LNHDA, CDR2 SQIVND, per germline (reference sequence). This CDR3 is 12 amino acids long. CDR3 nucleotide sequence: TGTGCCAGTAGTCTGACAGGGTCTGGCTACACCTTC. It specifies CASSLTGSGYTF.

The gene calls are TRBV10-1 and TRBJ1-2; TRBD1 matches 7 bases. The germline CDR1 and CDR2 sequences are WNHNN and SYGVQD (reference sequence). The CDR3 sequence is 13 residues long. With V trimmed by 5 bases and J by 8 bases, 8 bases remained unmatched. CDR3 in amino acids: CASSLKQTGGYTF. In DNA, the CDR3 is TGCGCCAGCAGTCTAAAACAGACAGGGGGCTACACCTTC.

The chain carries TRBV5-6 and TRBJ1-2; possibly TRBD1 for D (5 bases). V lost 4 bases to trimming and J lost 3 bases, with 10 bases between them. CDR3 size: 13 residues. In germline, CDR1 is SGHDT, CDR2 YYEEEE. The CDR3 here is CASSPRTHYGYTF. In DNA, the CDR3 is TGTGCCAGCAGCCCCCGGACACACTATGGCTACACCTTC.

This chain joins TRBV19 and TRBJ1-2; maybe TRBD1 (5 bases). The germline V gene encodes CDR1 LNHDA and CDR2 SQIVND (reference sequence). This CDR3 comprises 13 residues. V was trimmed by 7 bases and J by 6 bases, leaving 15 bases between them. In DNA, the CDR3 is TGTGCCAGTACCCCAGGAGGGGCCGATGGCTACACCTTC. It translates to CASTPGGADGYTF.

V usage is TRBV29-1 and J usage is TRBJ2-3; D is undetermined. V shed 7 bases and J shed 4 bases, with 9 bases lying between them. Germline values: CDR1 SQVTM, CDR2 ANQGSEA. The CDR3 consists of 11 residues. This CDR3 is CSAEMADTQYF. In DNA form, the CDR3 reads TGCAGCGCCGAGATGGCAGATACGCAGTATTTT.